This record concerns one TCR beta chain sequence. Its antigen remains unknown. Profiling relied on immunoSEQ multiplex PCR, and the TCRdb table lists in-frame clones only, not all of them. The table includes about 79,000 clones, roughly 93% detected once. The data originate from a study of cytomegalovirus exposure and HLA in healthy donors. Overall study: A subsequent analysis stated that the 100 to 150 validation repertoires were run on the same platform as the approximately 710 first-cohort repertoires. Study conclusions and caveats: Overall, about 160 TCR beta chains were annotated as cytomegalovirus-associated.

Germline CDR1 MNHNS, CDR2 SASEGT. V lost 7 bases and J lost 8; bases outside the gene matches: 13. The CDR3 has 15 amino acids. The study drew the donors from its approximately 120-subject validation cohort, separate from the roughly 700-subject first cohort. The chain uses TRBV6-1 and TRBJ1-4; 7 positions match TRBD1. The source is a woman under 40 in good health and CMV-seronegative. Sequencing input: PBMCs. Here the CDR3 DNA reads TGTGCCAGCAAACAAGGGGGCTATGTAGGGGAAAAACTGTTTTTT. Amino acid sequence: CASKQGGYVGEKLFF.